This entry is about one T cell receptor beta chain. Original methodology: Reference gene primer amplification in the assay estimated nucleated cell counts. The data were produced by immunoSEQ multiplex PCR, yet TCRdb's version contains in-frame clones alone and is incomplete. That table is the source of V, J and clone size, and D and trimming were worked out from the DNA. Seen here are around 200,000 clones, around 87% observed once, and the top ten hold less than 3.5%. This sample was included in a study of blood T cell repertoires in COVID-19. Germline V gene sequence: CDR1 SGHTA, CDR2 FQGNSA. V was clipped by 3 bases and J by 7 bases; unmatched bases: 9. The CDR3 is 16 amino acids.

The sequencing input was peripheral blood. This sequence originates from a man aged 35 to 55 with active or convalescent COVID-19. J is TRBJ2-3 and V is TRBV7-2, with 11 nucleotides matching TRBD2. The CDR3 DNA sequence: TGTGCCAGCAGCTTGAGGTTAGCGGGGGGGCCCCATACGCAGTATTTT. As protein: CASSLRLAGGPHTQYF.